Included here is one TCR beta chain sequence, with context. Other DNA sequences in this sample translate to the same CDR3. The data derive from a study of blood T cell repertoires in COVID-19. Repertoires were generated with immunoSEQ multiplex PCR, while TCRdb's copy carries only in-frame clones and drops some. The repertoire holds about 100,000 clones, with approximately 88% as singletons. V was clipped by 6 bases and J by 1 base, with 9 bases between them. Germline V gene sequence: CDR1 MNHNY, CDR2 SVGAGI (reference sequence). The CDR3 runs 13 residues. Sequenced input: peripheral blood. This TCR was recovered from a man aged 60-69 years with acute or convalescent COVID-19. This sequence joins TRBV6-6 and TRBJ1-1, with D tentatively TRBD1 (6 bases). The CDR3 nucleotides read TGTGCCAGCAGCCTGACAGGGAACACTGAAGCTTTCTTT. This encodes CASSLTGNTEAFF.